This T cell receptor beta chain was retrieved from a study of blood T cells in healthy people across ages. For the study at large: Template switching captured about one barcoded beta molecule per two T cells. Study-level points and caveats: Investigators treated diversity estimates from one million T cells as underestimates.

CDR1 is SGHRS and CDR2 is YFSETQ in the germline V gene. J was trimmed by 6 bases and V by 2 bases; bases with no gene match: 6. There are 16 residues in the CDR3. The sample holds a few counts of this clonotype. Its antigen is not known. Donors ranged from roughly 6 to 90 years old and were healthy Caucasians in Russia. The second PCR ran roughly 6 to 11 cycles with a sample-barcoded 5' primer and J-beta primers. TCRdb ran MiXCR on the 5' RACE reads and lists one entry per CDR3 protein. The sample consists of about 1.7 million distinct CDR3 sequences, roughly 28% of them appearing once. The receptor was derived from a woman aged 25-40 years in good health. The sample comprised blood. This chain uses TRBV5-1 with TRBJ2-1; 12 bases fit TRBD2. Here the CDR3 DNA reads TGCGCCAGCAGCTTTCGACTAGCGGGAGTGAGCAATGAGCAGTTCTTC. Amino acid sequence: CASSFRLAGVSNEQFF. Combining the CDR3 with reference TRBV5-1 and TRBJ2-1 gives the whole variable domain KAGVTQTPRYLIKTRGQQVTLSCSPISGHRSVSWYQQTPGQGLQFLFEYFSETQRNKGNFPGRFSGRQFSNSRSEMNVSTLELGDSALYLCASSFRLAGVSNEQFFGPGTRLTVL.